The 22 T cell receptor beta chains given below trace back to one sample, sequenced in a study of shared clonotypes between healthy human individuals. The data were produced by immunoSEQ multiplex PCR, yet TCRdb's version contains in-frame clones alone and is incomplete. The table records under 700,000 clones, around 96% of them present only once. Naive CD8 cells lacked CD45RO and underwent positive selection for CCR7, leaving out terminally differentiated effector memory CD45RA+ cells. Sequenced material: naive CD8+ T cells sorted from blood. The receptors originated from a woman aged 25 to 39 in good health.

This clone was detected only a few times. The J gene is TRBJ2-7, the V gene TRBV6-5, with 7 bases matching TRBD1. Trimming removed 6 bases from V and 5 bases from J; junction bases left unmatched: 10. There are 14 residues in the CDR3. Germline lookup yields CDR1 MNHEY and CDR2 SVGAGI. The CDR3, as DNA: TGTGCCAGCAGCCTGACAGGGAGTGGCCACGAGCAGTACTTC. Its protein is CASSLTGSGHEQYF.

DNA of the CDR3: TGCGCCAGCAGGGAAGACACCATATATTTT. This gives the protein CASREDTIYF. This chain joins TRBV10-2 and TRBJ1-3, with D unclear. CDR1 WSHSY and CDR2 SAAADI come from the germline V gene. Trimming stripped 6 bases from V and 8 bases from J, with 5 bases between. This CDR3 comprises 10 residues.

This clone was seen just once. CDR3 region: CASSETGLPNTEAFF. The DNA of the CDR3 is TGTGCCAGCAGCGAAACAGGGCTTCCGAACACTGAAGCTTTCTTT. This chain uses TRBV13 with TRBJ1-1, with D possibly matching TRBD1 (6 bases). There are 15 residues in the CDR3. V dropped 5 bases and J dropped 1 base, with 14 bases sitting between them. Germline loops: CDR1 PRHDT, CDR2 FYEKMQ (reference sequence).

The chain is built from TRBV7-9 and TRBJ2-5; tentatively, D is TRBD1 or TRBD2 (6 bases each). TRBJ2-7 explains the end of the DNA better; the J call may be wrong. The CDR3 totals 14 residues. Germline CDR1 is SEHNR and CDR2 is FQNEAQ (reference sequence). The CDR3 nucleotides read TGTGCCAGCAGCTTGGGGGGCGCAGGGTACGAGCAGTACTTC. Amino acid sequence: CASSLGGAGYEQYF.

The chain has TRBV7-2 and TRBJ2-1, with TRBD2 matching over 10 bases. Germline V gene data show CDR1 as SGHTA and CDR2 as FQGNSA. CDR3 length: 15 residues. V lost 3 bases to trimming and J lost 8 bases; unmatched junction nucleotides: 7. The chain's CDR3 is CASSLWASGSYEQFF. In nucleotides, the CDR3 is TGTGCCAGCAGCTTGTGGGCTAGCGGGAGCTATGAGCAGTTCTTC.

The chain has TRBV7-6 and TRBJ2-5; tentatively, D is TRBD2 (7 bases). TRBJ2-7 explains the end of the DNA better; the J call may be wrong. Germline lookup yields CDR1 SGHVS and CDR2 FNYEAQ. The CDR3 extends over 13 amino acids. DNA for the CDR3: TGTGCCAGCAGCTTATCGGGGGGCGACGAGCAGTACTTC. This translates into CASSLSGGDEQYF.

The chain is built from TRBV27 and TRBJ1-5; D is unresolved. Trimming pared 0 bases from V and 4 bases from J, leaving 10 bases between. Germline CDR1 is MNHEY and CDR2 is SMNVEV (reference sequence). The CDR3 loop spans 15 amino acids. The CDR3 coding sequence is TGTGCCAGCAGTTTATCGAGTAGTAAAAATCAGCCCCAGCATTTT. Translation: CASSLSSSKNQPQHF.

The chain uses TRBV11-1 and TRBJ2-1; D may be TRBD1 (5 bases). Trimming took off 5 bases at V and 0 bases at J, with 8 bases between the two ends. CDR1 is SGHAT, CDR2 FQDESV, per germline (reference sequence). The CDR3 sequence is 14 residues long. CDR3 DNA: TGTGCCAGCAGCCCCCAGGGCTCCTACAATGAGCAGTTCTTC. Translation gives CASSPQGSYNEQFF. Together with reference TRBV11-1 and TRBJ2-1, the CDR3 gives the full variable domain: EAEVAQSPRYKITEKSQAVAFWCDPISGHATLYWYRQILGQGPELLVQFQDESVVDDSQLPKDRFSAERLKGVDSTLKIQPAELGDSAMYLCASSPQGSYNEQFFGPGTRLTVL.

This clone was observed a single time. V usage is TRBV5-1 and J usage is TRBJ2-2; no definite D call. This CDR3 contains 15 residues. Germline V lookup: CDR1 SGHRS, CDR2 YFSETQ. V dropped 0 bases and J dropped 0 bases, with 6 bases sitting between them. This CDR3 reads CASSLATSNTGELFF. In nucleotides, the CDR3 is TGCGCCAGCAGCTTGGCTACTTCGAACACCGGGGAGCTGTTTTTT.

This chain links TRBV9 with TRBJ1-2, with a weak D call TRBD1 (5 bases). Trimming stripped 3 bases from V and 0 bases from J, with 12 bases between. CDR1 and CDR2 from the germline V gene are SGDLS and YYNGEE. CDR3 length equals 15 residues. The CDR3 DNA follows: TGTGCCAGCAGCGCCAGGGACGGATCTAACTATGGCTACACCTTC. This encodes CASSARDGSNYGYTF.

The CDR3 nucleotides read TGTGCCAGCAGCTTAGAAAGCCGAGGCGAGAGAGCCTCCTACGAGCAGTACTTC. Translating it yields CASSLESRGERASYEQYF. The chain recombines TRBV7-8 with TRBJ2-7; D uncertain. Per germline, CDR1 SGHVS and CDR2 FQNEAQ. Between the trimmed V and J ends, which lost 1 base and 0 bases, there was a span of 19 bases. This CDR3 has 18 residues.

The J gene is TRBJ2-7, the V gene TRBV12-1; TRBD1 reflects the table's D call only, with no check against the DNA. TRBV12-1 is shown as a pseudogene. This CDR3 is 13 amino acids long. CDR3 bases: TGTGCCAGCAGTTTGGGGGCCGCCTACGAGCAGTACTTC. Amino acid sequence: CASSLGAAYEQYF.

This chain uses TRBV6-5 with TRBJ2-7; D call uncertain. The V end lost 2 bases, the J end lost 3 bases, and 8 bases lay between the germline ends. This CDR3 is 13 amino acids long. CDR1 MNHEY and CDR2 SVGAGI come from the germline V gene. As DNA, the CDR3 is TGTGCCAGCAGTTACAGGGCCAGCTACGAGCAGTACTTC. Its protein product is CASSYRASYEQYF.

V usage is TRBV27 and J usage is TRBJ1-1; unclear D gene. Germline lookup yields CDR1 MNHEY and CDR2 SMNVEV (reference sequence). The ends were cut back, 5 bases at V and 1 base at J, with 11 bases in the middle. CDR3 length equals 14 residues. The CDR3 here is CASSAGLPNTEAFF. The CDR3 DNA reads TGTGCCAGCAGTGCCGGGCTTCCGAACACTGAAGCTTTCTTT.

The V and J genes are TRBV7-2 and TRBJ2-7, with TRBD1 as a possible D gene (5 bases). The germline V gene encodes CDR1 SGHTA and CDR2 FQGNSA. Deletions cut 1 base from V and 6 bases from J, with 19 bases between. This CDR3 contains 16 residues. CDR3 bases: TGTGCCAGCAGCTTAGTGGATTTGGGCAGGGATTCCGAGCAGTACTTC. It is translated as CASSLVDLGRDSEQYF. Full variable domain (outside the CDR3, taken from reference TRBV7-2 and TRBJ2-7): GAGVSQSPSNKVTEKGKDVELRCDPISGHTALYWYRQSLGQGLEFLIYFQGNSAPDKSGLPSDRFSAERTGGSVSTLTIQRTQQEDSAVYLCASSLVDLGRDSEQYFGPGTRLTVT.

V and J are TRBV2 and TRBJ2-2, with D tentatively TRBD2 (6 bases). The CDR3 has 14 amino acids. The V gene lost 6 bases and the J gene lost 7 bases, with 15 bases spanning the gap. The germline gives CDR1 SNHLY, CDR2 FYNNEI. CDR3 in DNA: TGTGCCAGCAGGGAGGGATCCGAGGGCGGGGAGCTGTTTTTT. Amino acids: CASREGSEGGELFF.

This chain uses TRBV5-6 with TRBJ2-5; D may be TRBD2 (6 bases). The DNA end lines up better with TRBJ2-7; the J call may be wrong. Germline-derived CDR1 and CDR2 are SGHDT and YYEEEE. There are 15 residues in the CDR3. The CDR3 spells CASSGGTEPSYEQYF. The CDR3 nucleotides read TGTGCCAGCAGCGGCGGGACGGAACCCTCCTACGAGCAGTACTTC.

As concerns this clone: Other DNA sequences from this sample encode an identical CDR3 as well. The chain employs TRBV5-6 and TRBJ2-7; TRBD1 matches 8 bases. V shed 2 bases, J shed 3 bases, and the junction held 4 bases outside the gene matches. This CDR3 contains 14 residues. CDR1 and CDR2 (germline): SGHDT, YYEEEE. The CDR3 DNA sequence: TGTGCCAGCAGCTTCGGGACAGGAGTCTACGAGCAGTACTTC. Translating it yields CASSFGTGVYEQYF.

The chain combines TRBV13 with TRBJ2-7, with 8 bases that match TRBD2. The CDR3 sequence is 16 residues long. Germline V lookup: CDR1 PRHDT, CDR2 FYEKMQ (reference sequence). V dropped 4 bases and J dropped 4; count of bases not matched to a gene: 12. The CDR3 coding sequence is TGTGCCAGCAGCTGGGGGGGTAGCGGGAATAAGTACGAGCAGTACTTC. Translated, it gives CASSWGGSGNKYEQYF.

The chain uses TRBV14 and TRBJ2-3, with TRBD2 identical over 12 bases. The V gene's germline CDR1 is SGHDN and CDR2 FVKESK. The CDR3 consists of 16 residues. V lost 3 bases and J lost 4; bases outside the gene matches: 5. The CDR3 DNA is TGTGCCAGCAGCCAGCTAGCGGGAGGGCCAGCAGATACGCAGTATTTT. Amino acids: CASSQLAGGPADTQYF.

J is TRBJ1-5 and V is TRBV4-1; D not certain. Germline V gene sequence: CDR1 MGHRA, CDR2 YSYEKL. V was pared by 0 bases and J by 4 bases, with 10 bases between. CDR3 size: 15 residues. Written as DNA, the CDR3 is TGCGCCAGCAGCCAAGATAGGGCAGTTAATCAGCCCCAGCATTTT. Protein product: CASSQDRAVNQPQHF.

CDR3 in amino acids: CAWSVGVGDYEQYF. The DNA of the CDR3 is TGTGCCTGGAGTGTAGGGGTGGGGGACTACGAGCAGTACTTC. The chain has TRBV30 and TRBJ2-7; the D gene could be TRBD1 or TRBD2 (5 bases each). Per germline, CDR1 GTSNPN and CDR2 SVGIG (reference sequence). V lost 0 bases and J lost 3, with 12 bases in between. The CDR3 has 14 amino acids.